This record concerns one T cell receptor (beta chain) sequence. Thymus tissue was removed during corrective cardiac surgery. These data come from a study of human thymus T cells. Assay: immunoSEQ multiplex PCR; the TCRdb copy retains only in-frame clones and omits some. This sample carries under 150,000 clones, around 94% of them seen once, and the ten largest clones take more than 0.02%. CDR1 is LGHNA, CDR2 YSLEER, per germline. This CDR3 spans 17 amino acids. Trimming cost V 3 bases and J 4 bases, with 21 bases left between them. The sequence came from a boy under two years old with a congenital heart defect but otherwise immunologically healthy. The specimen sequenced was thymus tissue. The genes are TRBV4-3 and TRBJ1-1; D ambiguous. In nucleotides, the CDR3 is TGCGCCAGCAGCCAGAGGGCGTTCTTAGGTCTGGGCACTGAAGCTTTCTTT. This encodes CASSQRAFLGLGTEAFF.